This is a list of T cell receptor beta chains from one sample in a study of T cells after yellow fever vaccination. TCRdb redid the calling of the 5' RACE reads with MiXCR, one entry per CDR3 protein. Among some 290,000 distinct CDR3 sequences listed, about 10% were seen once. Sequenced here: CD4+ T cells sorted from PBMCs, sampled 45 days after the yellow fever booster vaccination. The receptors derive from a man younger than 35 who received the YFV17D yellow fever vaccine. CDR3s include the opening cysteine and the closing phenylalanine or tryptophan. D genes are given only for firm matches. Where a row states a size, it is once, few, many or the class of an expanded clone; other rows omit it.

>TRBJ2-2|few|-|TRBV12-3/TRBV12-4
TGTGCCAGCAGTCCGGAGTCAGGGGCCACCGGGGAGCTGTTTTTT
CASSPESGATGELFF
>TRBJ2-2|few|-|TRBV5-1
TGCGCCAGCAGCTCCAAAATTTCCCCCGGGGAGCTGTTTTTT
CASSSKISPGELFF
>TRBJ2-1|-|-|TRBV5-1
TGCGCCAGCAGCTTGGCGGCAGGCCAGGTCAATGAGCAGTTCTTC
CASSLAAGQVNEQFF
>TRBJ2-4|many|-|TRBV7-2
TGTGCCAGCAGCTTAAGAGGGGAAAACATTCAGTACTTC
CASSLRGENIQYF
>TRBJ1-5|few|-|TRBV6-2/TRBV6-3
TGTGCCATAGGGGGTATGAAGAATCAGCCCCAGCATTTT
CAIGGMKNQPQHF
>TRBJ2-7|-|TRBD2|TRBV7-2
TGTGCCAGCAGCTTAGACCTTCTCGGGGGGGGCGAGCAGTACTTC
CASSLDLLGGGEQYF
>TRBJ1-1|few|TRBD1|TRBV12-3/TRBV12-4
TGTGCCAGCAGTGACCCCGGCGACAGGGGGAGGACTGAAGCTTTCTTT
CASSDPGDRGRTEAFF
>TRBJ2-1|-|-|TRBV12-3/TRBV12-4
TGTGCCAGCAGTTTAGAGATAGGGGAGCAGTTCTTC
CASSLEIGEQFF
>TRBJ2-7|-|-|TRBV12-3/TRBV12-4
TGTGCCAGCAGTTTGAGCGACGGCTCCTACGAGCAGTACTTC
CASSLSDGSYEQYF
>TRBJ1-1|few|-|TRBV9
TGTGCCAGCAGCACGGGAATTCGGGACACTGAAGCTTTCTTT
CASSTGIRDTEAFF
>TRBJ2-1|many|-|TRBV28
TGTGCCAGCAGCCAGTGGGGGAGCTCCTACAATGAGCAGTTCTTC
CASSQWGSSYNEQFF
>TRBJ1-5|-|TRBD1|TRBV7-2
TGTGCCAGCAGCCGCGGGACAGGGAGCAATCAGCCCCAGCATTTT
CASSRGTGSNQPQHF
>TRBJ2-3|many|-|TRBV5-5
TGTGCCAGCAGAGTCGTAGTCCTAACAGATACGCAGTATTTT
CASRVVVLTDTQYF
>TRBJ2-3|few|-|TRBV12-3/TRBV12-4
TGTGCCAGAAGGGTTCAGAAACTGGAAGATACGCAGTATTTT
CARRVQKLEDTQYF
>TRBJ1-2|many|-|TRBV6-5
TGTGCCAGCAGTTACTCGACCCCGGGGCTCGGCCGATTAGAAGCTAACTATGGCTACACCTTC
CASSYSTPGLGRLEANYGYTF
>TRBJ2-3|-|-|TRBV4-1
TGCGCCAGCAGCCTGGGTGCCCCCACAGATACGCAGTATTTT
CASSLGAPTDTQYF
>TRBJ2-7|-|TRBD1|TRBV7-2
TGTGCCAGCAGCCCGACAGGGGGCAATACCTACGAGCAGTACTTC
CASSPTGGNTYEQYF
>TRBJ1-1|-|-|TRBV9
TGTGCCAGCAGCGGAGCGGGAGAAATGAACACTGAAGCTTTCTTT
CASSGAGEMNTEAFF
>TRBJ1-2|many|TRBD1|TRBV5-1
TGCGCCAGCAGCTTGGACAGGGGAGATGGCTACACCTTC
CASSLDRGDGYTF
>TRBJ2-1|few|-|TRBV29-1
TGCAGCGTTTTCATTTCCTACAATGAGCAGTTCTTC
CSVFISYNEQFF
>TRBJ2-7|many|TRBD1|TRBV27
TGTGCCAGCAGTTTAGCGGACAGGGTATACTACGAGCAGTACTTC
CASSLADRVYYEQYF
>TRBJ2-7|few|-|TRBV5-1
TGCGCCAGCAGCGTGGAACCCGGCGAGCAGTACTTC
CASSVEPGEQYF
>TRBJ2-1|few|-|TRBV24-1
TGTGCCACCAGTTTCGGCGTGAGTTTAAGTGAGCAGTTCTTC
CATSFGVSLSEQFF
>TRBJ2-5|few|-|TRBV4-1
TGCGCCAGCAGCCCTCCGGGGTACCAAGAGACCCAGTACTTC
CASSPPGYQETQYF
>TRBJ2-5|-|-|TRBV9
TGTGCCAGCAGCGTAGCAGGATCCCCCGAGACCCAGTACTTC
CASSVAGSPETQYF
>TRBJ2-3|-|-|TRBV7-9
TGTGCCAGCAGCTTAGGTTCAGCAGACACAGATACGCAGTATTTT
CASSLGSADTDTQYF
>TRBJ2-7|-|-|TRBV18
TGTGCCAGCTCACCATTCCGAGGGGGATTCTACGAGCAGTACTTC
CASSPFRGGFYEQYF
>TRBJ2-2|-|-|TRBV7-2
TGTGCCAGCAGCTTGAGTGGCGGGGAGCTGTTTTTT
CASSLSGGELFF
>TRBJ2-1|few|TRBD2|TRBV20-1
TGCAGTGCTGGCCCCCTAATCGGGGGGGCGGTCGATGAGCAGTTCTTC
CSAGPLIGGAVDEQFF
>TRBJ2-7|-|-|TRBV30
TGTGCCTGGATATCAGAACGAAGCGGCGAGCAGTACTTC
CAWISERSGEQYF
>TRBJ2-3|many|-|TRBV5-1
TGCGCCAGCAGCTTGGGACAGGGGAGGGCAGATACGCAGTATTTT
CASSLGQGRADTQYF
>TRBJ2-1|few|TRBD1|TRBV12-3/TRBV12-4
TGTGCCAGTACCGGGACAGAAAACAATGAGCAGTTCTTC
CASTGTENNEQFF
>TRBJ1-6|few|-|TRBV9
TGTGCCAGCAGCGTAGATGGCAGGGTTACTTCACCCCTCCACTTT
CASSVDGRVTSPLHF
>TRBJ1-2|few|-|TRBV2
TGTGCCAGCAGGGTGGGGGGTAGCTATGGCTACACCTTC
CASRVGGSYGYTF
>TRBJ2-5|-|TRBD2|TRBV9
TGTGCCAGCAGCGTAGACGGACTAGCGGGGCAAGAGACCCAGTACTTC
CASSVDGLAGQETQYF
>TRBJ2-5|-|-|TRBV6-2/TRBV6-3
TGTGCCAGCAGTTCCCCAATGGGGAAAGAGACCCAGTACTTC
CASSSPMGKETQYF
>TRBJ1-1|-|-|TRBV7-9
TGTGCCGTGACACGGGGCGATTGGGGGACTGAAGCTTTCTTT
CAVTRGDWGTEAFF
>TRBJ1-5|many|-|TRBV10-3
TGTGCCATCAGTCCTACCCGGGCCCCGGGACCCCAGCATTTT
CAISPTRAPGPQHF